This TCR beta chain was sequenced for a study of Graves' ophthalmopathy and Graves' hyperthyroidism. Study results and caveats: Most thyroid-expanded clonotypes exceeding 0.001 frequency were also found in blood. Researchers report that a 13-signature model separated ophthalmopathy from stable hyperthyroidism, posting around 86% sensitivity and roughly 81% specificity.

Patients newly diagnosed with hyperthyroidism, under 2 months' duration, were aged 18 to 65, the study reports. Clinical symptoms and serum thyroxine were used for diagnosis; TRAb, thyroid ultrasound and orbital computed tomography were also relied on. Investigators amplified TCR beta CDR3 regions from RNA transcripts. The first-round RT-PCR employed HTBI primers together with the Qiagen OneStep RT-PCR kit. A multiplex PCR was then performed as the second round. One entry per CDR3 protein results from TCRdb running MiXCR on the multiplex PCR reads. The sample lists approximately 1.2 million distinct CDR3 sequences; about 38% were seen once. Looked up from germline, CDR1 is LNHDA and CDR2 is SQIVND (reference sequence). The CDR3 runs to 17 residues. With 1 base removed from V and 1 base from J, the gap between germline ends came to 14 bases. This clonotype turned up a few times. The antigen is undetermined.

The clonotype comes from an adult man with Graves' hyperthyroidism. Sequencing used peripheral blood or thyroid tissue (not recorded which). The V and J genes are TRBV19 and TRBJ1-5; TRBD1 might be the D (6 bases). The CDR3 spells CASSIGAGDRSNQPQHF. As DNA, the CDR3 is TGTGCCAGTAGTATAGGGGCAGGGGATAGGAGCAATCAGCCCCAGCATTTT.